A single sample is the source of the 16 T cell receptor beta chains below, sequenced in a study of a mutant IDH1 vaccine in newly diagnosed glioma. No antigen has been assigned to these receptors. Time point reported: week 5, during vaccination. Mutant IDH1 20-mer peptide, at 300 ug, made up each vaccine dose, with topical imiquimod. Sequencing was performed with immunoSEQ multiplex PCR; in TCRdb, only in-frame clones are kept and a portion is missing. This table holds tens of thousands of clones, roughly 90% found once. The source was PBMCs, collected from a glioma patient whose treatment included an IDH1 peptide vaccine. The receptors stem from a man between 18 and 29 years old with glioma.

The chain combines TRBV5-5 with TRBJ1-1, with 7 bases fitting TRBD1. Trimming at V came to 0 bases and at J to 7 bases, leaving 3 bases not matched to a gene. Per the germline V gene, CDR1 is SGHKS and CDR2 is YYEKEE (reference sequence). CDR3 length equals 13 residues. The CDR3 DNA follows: TGTGCCAGCAGCTTGGTAGGGGGCGGTGAAGCTTTCTTT. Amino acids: CASSLVGGGEAFF.

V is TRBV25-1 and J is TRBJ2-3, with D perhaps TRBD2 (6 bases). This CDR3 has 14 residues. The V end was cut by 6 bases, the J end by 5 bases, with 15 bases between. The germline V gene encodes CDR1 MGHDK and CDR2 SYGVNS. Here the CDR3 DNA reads TGTGCCAGCAGGGACTGGGGAGGAGGAGATACGCAGTATTTT. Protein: CASRDWGGGDTQYF.

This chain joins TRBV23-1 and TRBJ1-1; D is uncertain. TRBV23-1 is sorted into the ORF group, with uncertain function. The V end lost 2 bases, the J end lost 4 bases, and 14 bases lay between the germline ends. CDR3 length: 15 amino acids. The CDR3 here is CASSQNPKGSTEAFF. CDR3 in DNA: TGCGCCAGCAGTCAAAACCCTAAGGGTAGCACTGAAGCTTTCTTT.

The CDR3 sequence is CASSLGWVTYNEQFF. In nucleotides, the CDR3 is TGTGCCAGCAGCTTAGGGTGGGTCACTTACAATGAGCAGTTCTTC. The chain combines TRBV7-9 with TRBJ2-1; D not certain. CDR3 size: 15 residues. Per the germline V gene, CDR1 is SEHNR and CDR2 is FQNEAQ (reference sequence). With 1 base removed from V and 4 bases from J, the gap between germline ends came to 11 bases.

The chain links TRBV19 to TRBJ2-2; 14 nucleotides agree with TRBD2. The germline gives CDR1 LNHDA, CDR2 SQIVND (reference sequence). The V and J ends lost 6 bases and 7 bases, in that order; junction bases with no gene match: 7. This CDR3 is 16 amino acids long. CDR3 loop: CASRRLAGGPDGELFF. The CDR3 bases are TGTGCCAGTAGAAGACTAGCGGGAGGGCCCGACGGGGAGCTGTTTTTT.

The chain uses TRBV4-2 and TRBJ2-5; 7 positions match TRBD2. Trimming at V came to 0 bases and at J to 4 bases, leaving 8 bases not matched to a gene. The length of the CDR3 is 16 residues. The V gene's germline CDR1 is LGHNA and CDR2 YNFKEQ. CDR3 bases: TGTGCCAGCAGCCAAGATCGATCGGGAGGTAGAGAGACCCAGTACTTC. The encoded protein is CASSQDRSGGRETQYF.

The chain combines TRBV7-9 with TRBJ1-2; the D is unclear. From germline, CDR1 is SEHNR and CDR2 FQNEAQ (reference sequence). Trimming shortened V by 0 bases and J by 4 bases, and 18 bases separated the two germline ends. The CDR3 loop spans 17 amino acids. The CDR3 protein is CASSLAGSPDAVYGYTF. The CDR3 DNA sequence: TGTGCCAGCAGCTTAGCGGGGTCCCCGGACGCCGTCTATGGCTACACCTTC.

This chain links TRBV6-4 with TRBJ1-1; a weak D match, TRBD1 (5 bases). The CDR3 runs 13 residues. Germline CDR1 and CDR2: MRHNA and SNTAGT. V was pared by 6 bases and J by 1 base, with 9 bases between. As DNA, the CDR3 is TGTGCCAGCAGGGTACAGGCGAACACTGAAGCTTTCTTT. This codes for CASRVQANTEAFF.

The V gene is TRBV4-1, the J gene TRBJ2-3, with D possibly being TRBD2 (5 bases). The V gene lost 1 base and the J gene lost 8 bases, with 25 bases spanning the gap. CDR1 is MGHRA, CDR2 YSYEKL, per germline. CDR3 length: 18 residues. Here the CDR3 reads CASSQAPFDEGLSGTQYF. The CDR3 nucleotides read TGCGCCAGCAGCCAAGCCCCTTTTGACGAGGGCCTCTCGGGTACGCAGTATTTT.

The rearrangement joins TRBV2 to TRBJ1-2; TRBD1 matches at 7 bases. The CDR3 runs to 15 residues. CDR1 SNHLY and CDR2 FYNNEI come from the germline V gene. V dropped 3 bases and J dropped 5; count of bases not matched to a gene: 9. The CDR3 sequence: CASSDEAGGPYGYTF. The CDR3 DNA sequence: TGTGCCAGCAGTGATGAGGCAGGGGGACCTTATGGCTACACCTTC.

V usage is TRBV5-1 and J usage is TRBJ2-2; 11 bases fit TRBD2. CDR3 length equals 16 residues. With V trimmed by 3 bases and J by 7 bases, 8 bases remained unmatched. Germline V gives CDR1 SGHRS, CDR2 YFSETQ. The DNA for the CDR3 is TGCGCCAGCAGCTCGGTTACTAGCGGGAGCGGCGGGGAGCTGTTTTTT. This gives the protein CASSSVTSGSGGELFF.

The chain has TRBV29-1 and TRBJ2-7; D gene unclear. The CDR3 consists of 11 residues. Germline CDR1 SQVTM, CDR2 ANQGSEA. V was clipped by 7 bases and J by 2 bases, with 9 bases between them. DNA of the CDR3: TGCAGCGGGGGTGAGGCCTACGAGCAGTACTTC. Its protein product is CSGGEAYEQYF.

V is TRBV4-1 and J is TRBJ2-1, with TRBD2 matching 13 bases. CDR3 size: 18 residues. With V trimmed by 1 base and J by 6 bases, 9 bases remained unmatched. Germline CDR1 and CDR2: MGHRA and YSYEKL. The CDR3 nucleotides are TGCGCCAGCAGCCAAGGGATCCGGACTAGCGGGAGTCGCAATGAGCAGTTCTTC. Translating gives CASSQGIRTSGSRNEQFF.

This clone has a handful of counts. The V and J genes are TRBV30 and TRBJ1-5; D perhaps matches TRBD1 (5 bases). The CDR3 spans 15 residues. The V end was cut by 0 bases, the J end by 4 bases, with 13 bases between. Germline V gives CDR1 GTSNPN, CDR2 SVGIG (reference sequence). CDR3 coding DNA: TGTGCCTGGAGTGTACAGTTGGGGGATAATCAGCCCCAGCATTTT. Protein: CAWSVQLGDNQPQHF.

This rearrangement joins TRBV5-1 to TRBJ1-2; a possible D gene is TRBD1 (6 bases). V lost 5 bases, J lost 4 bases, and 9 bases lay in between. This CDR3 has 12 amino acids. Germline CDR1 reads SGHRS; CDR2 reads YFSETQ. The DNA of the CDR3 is TGCGCCAGCAGTGGGGGCAGCTATGGCTACACCTTC. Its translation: CASSGGSYGYTF. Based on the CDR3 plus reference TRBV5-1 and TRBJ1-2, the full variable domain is KAGVTQTPRYLIKTRGQQVTLSCSPISGHRSVSWYQQTPGQGLQFLFEYFSETQRNKGNFPGRFSGRQFSNSRSEMNVSTLELGDSALYLCASSGGSYGYTFGSGTRLTVV.

Written as DNA, the CDR3 is TGTGCCAGCAGGGTTTCCGGGACAGAGTCCTACGAGCAGTACTTC. Translated, it gives CASRVSGTESYEQYF. This chain uses TRBV6-5 with TRBJ2-7; 7 bases are a match to TRBD1. CDR3 length: 15 residues. The germline V gene has CDR1 MNHEY and CDR2 SVGAGI. The V and J ends lost 6 bases and 1 base, in that order; junction bases with no gene match: 9.